These 24 T cell receptor beta chains were all obtained from the same sample, sequenced in a study of blood T cell repertoires in COVID-19. Profiling relied on immunoSEQ multiplex PCR, and the TCRdb table lists in-frame clones only, not all of them. The sample includes 130,000 to 150,000 clones, roughly 90% of them seen just once. Sequenced input: peripheral blood. The receptor source for this set is a human donor in a cohort sampled during active COVID-19.

The CDR3 here is CASSRGIEQETQYF. The CDR3 nucleotides read TGTGCCAGCTCACGAGGGATTGAACAAGAGACCCAGTACTTC. The rearrangement joins TRBV18 to TRBJ2-5; D possibly corresponds to TRBD2 (5 bases). The V gene's germline CDR1 is KGHSH and CDR2 LQKENI. Trimming left V 4 bases short and J 2 bases short, with 11 bases between. The CDR3 runs 14 residues.

The chain couples TRBV7-2 to TRBJ1-1; TRBD1 matches at 8 bases. The V segment lost 1 base and the J segment 0 bases; nucleotides outside the gene matches: 13. CDR3 length: 19 amino acids. CDR1 and CDR2 (germline): SGHTA, FQGNSA. CDR3 DNA sequence: TGTGCCAGCAGCTTAGACCGAGAGACCCGGACAGGGATGAACACTGAAGCTTTCTTT. This gives the protein CASSLDRETRTGMNTEAFF.

J is TRBJ2-5 and V is TRBV11-2; 8 bases align to TRBD1. V shed 3 bases and J 4 bases; nucleotides not matched to a gene: 1. The V gene's germline CDR1 is SGHAT and CDR2 FQNNGV. The CDR3 covers 13 residues. CDR3 bases: TGTGCCAGCAGCTTTGGACAGGGAGAGACCCAGTACTTC. Translating gives CASSFGQGETQYF.

The chain has TRBV6-5 and TRBJ1-4, with 7 bases lining up with TRBD1. Germline V gene lookup returns CDR1 MNHEY and CDR2 SVGAGI. This CDR3 is built from 15 residues. The V gene end was trimmed by 7 bases and the J gene end by 4 bases; junction bases not matched to a gene: 9. DNA for the CDR3: TGTGCCAGCAATTCTGGGACAGCGGATAATGAAAAACTGTTTTTT. Its protein product is CASNSGTADNEKLFF.

This clone was found once. The rearrangement uses TRBV30 and TRBJ2-3, with 10 bases fitting TRBD2. The J segment lost 1 base and the V segment lost 6 bases, leaving 1 base of the junction unmatched. Germline V gene lookup returns CDR1 GTSNPN and CDR2 SVGIG (reference sequence). This CDR3 is built from 13 residues. The CDR3 DNA follows: TGTGCCTGTCTAGCGGGGGGCACAGATACGCAGTATTTT. Its translation: CACLAGGTDTQYF. Filled out from reference TRBV30 and TRBJ2-3, the complete variable domain reads SQTIHQWPATLVQPVGSPLSLECTVEGTSNPNLYWYRQAAGRGLQLLFYSVGIGQISSEVPQNLSASRPQDRQFILSSKKLLLSDSGFYLCACLAGGTDTQYFGPGTRLTVL.

Note on this clone: This sample includes further DNA sequences coding for the same CDR3. The chain links TRBV6-1 to TRBJ1-2, with 7 bases aligning to TRBD1. Germline trimming cut 0 bases from V and 5 bases from J; bases unmatched to any gene: 6. The CDR3 runs 15 residues. The germline gives CDR1 MNHNS, CDR2 SASEGT. This CDR3 is CASSEAGTARYGYTF. For the CDR3, the DNA is TGTGCCAGCAGTGAAGCAGGGACAGCTAGGTATGGCTACACCTTC.

The rearrangement links TRBV14 to TRBJ2-2; D possibly corresponds to TRBD1 (5 bases). Trimming removed 1 base at V and 3 bases at J, with 15 bases between. The CDR3 consists of 17 residues. CDR1 is SGHDN, CDR2 FVKESK, per germline. This CDR3 is CASSQARRVGYTGELFF. In DNA form, the CDR3 reads TGTGCCAGCAGCCAAGCACGCAGGGTTGGGTACACCGGGGAGCTGTTTTTT.

This rearrangement joins TRBV10-3 to TRBJ1-1, with TRBD1 as a possible D gene (5 bases). Looked up from germline, CDR1 is ENHRY and CDR2 is SYGVKD. The germline V and J ends were trimmed by 3 bases and 5 bases, with 13 bases remaining between them. This CDR3 contains 14 residues. CDR3 sequence: CAISDGGEGTEAFF. In DNA form, the CDR3 reads TGTGCCATCAGTGACGGGGGGGAGGGAACTGAAGCTTTCTTT.

This chain uses TRBV29-1 with TRBJ2-4, with unresolved D. The V end lost 7 bases, the J end lost 9 bases, and 13 bases lay between the germline ends. Germline V gene lookup returns CDR1 SQVTM and CDR2 ANQGSEA. The CDR3 covers 11 residues. Here the CDR3 DNA reads TGCAGCGCCTCCCCGGCAGGCATTCAGTACTTC. Encoded protein: CSASPAGIQYF.

V is TRBV7-2 and J is TRBJ2-1; D perhaps matches TRBD2 (7 bases). The CDR3 sequence is 14 residues long. V was cut by 5 bases and J by 2 bases, with 10 bases left in between. Germline values: CDR1 SGHTA, CDR2 FQGNSA. In nucleotides, the CDR3 is TGTGCCAGCAGCCTCGGGGGGCCCTACAATGAGCAGTTCTTC. This sequence encodes CASSLGGPYNEQFF.

CDR3 residues: CASSVSGSSYNEQFF. CDR3 in DNA: TGCGCCAGCAGCGTAAGCGGAAGCTCCTACAATGAGCAGTTCTTC. The V gene is TRBV5-1, the J gene TRBJ2-1, with D perhaps TRBD2 (5 bases). This CDR3 region has 15 residues. Looked up from germline, CDR1 is SGHRS and CDR2 is YFSETQ. V lost 4 bases and J lost 0, with 11 bases in between.

This sequence joins TRBV6-5 and TRBJ2-5; perhaps TRBD2 as D (5 bases). Germline V gene data show CDR1 as MNHEY and CDR2 as SVGAGI. V was cut by 5 bases and J by 5 bases, with 9 bases left in between. The CDR3 runs to 12 residues. The chain's CDR3 is CASSRGLETQYF. In nucleotides, the CDR3 is TGTGCCAGCAGTCGGGGTTTGGAGACCCAGTACTTC.

A note on this clone: This same CDR3 is encoded by further DNA sequences in the sample. The chain has TRBV27 and TRBJ2-3; D may be TRBD1 (5 bases). The CDR3 sequence is 14 residues long. Per the germline V gene, CDR1 is MNHEY and CDR2 is SMNVEV (reference sequence). V was shortened by 2 bases and J by 5 bases, with 11 bases between the two germline ends. In nucleotides, the CDR3 is TGTGCCAGCAGTTTAATGGACACCCAAGATACGCAGTATTTT. Its translation: CASSLMDTQDTQYF.

The V call is TRBV4-1, the J call TRBJ1-2; D perhaps matches TRBD1 (6 bases). V was pared by 6 bases and J by 4 bases, with 15 bases between. The germline CDR1 and CDR2 sequences are MGHRA and YSYEKL. The CDR3 sequence is 14 residues long. CDR3 in amino acids: CASRTQGTIYGYTF. In nucleotides, the CDR3 is TGCGCCAGCAGGACCCAGGGGACCATCTATGGCTACACCTTC.

This rearrangement joins TRBV27 to TRBJ1-1; TRBD1 matches 8 bases. The CDR3 is 15 residues long. J lost 6 bases, V lost 3 bases, and 9 bases had no gene match. Per the germline V gene, CDR1 is MNHEY and CDR2 is SMNVEV (reference sequence). In DNA form, the CDR3 reads TGTGCCAGCAGTTTGTCGTACGACAGGGGCGCTGAAGCTTTCTTT. Its translation is CASSLSYDRGAEAFF.

The chain employs TRBV5-6 and TRBJ2-3, with D possibly matching TRBD2 (6 bases). The V gene's germline CDR1 is SGHDT and CDR2 YYEEEE. This CDR3 has 15 amino acids. With 4 bases removed from V and 1 base from J, the gap between germline ends came to 13 bases. In DNA form, the CDR3 reads TGTGCCAGCAGCACACGGACTATTGGCACAGATACGCAGTATTTT. It yields the protein CASSTRTIGTDTQYF.

This chain uses TRBV5-1 with TRBJ2-2; D is undetermined. V was trimmed by 0 bases and J by 1 base, leaving 10 bases between them. CDR3 length: 16 amino acids. The germline CDR1 and CDR2 sequences are SGHRS and YFSETQ. The CDR3 region has the DNA TGCGCCAGCAGCTTGGCCGCGAGGCGGAACACCGGGGAGCTGTTTTTT. Its translation is CASSLAARRNTGELFF.

The V and J genes are TRBV5-8 and TRBJ2-2, with TRBD2 matching over 8 bases. Germline V gene sequence: CDR1 SGHTS, CDR2 YDEGEE. Losses at the gene ends were 2 bases for V and 6 bases for J; bases not matched to a gene: 6. This CDR3 spans 15 amino acids. The chain's CDR3 is CASSLPSGYAGELFF. The CDR3 DNA is TGTGCCAGCAGCTTACCTAGCGGGTACGCCGGGGAGCTGTTTTTT.

The chain recombines TRBV18 with TRBJ2-1; 8 bases map to TRBD1. The CDR3 is 16 amino acids. Germline values: CDR1 KGHSH, CDR2 LQKENI. The V and J ends lost 2 bases and 0 bases, in that order; junction bases with no gene match: 3. The CDR3 bases are TGTGCCAGCTCACCAGAAACAGGGGGCTCCTACAATGAGCAGTTCTTC. Its translation: CASSPETGGSYNEQFF.

The chain has TRBV6-5 and TRBJ2-5, with a tentative D call TRBD1 (5 bases). The CDR3 has 12 residues. CDR1 is MNHEY, CDR2 SVGAGI, per germline. V dropped 7 bases and J dropped 3 bases, with 9 bases sitting between them. The chain's CDR3 is CASKGFEETQYF. For the CDR3, the DNA is TGTGCCAGCAAGGGGTTTGAAGAGACCCAGTACTTC.

The DNA of the CDR3 is TGTGCCAGCACCGAGGAGGGGAGAGGTACTGAAGCTTTCTTT. Translating it yields CASTEEGRGTEAFF. The rearrangement joins TRBV2 to TRBJ1-1; D might be TRBD1 (5 bases). Germline lookup yields CDR1 SNHLY and CDR2 FYNNEI. V was cut by 7 bases and J by 5 bases, with 17 bases left in between. CDR3 length equals 14 residues.

The J gene is TRBJ1-6, the V gene TRBV5-1, with 7 bases fitting TRBD1. The CDR3 is 16 residues long. The trim removed 0 bases at V and 10 bases at J, leaving 10 bases unmatched. Germline CDR1 SGHRS, CDR2 YFSETQ. CDR3 sequence (DNA): TGCGCCAGCAGCTTGGGACAGGGTATGTTGGACTCACCCCTCCACTTT. Its protein product is CASSLGQGMLDSPLHF.

The chain couples TRBV4-1 to TRBJ2-3, with a tentative D call TRBD2 (5 bases). V dropped 8 bases and J dropped 0 bases, with 15 bases sitting between them. The length of the CDR3 is 15 residues. The germline CDR1 and CDR2 sequences are MGHRA and YSYEKL. This CDR3 reads CASGKAATSTDTQYF. In DNA, the CDR3 is TGCGCCAGCGGAAAAGCGGCGACAAGCACAGATACGCAGTATTTT.

This chain's CDR3 is CASRDITLAIYGYTF. The CDR3 nucleotides read TGTGCCAGCAGGGACATAACACTTGCGATCTATGGCTACACCTTC. The chain employs TRBV6-5 and TRBJ1-2; D may be TRBD1 (5 bases). CDR1 MNHEY and CDR2 SVGAGI come from the germline V gene. Trimming removed 6 bases at V and 4 bases at J, with 18 bases between. The CDR3 consists of 15 residues.